Listed here are 29 T cell receptor beta chains from one sample, sequenced in a study of T cell responses to AZD1222 COVID-19 vaccine. Method: immunoSEQ multiplex PCR; TCRdb's copy keeps in-frame clones and lacks some. The table lists 90,000 to 150,000 clones, 87% of them singletons. This material consisted of peripheral blood, taken 28 days after the second AZD1222 dose. The receptors shown here come from an adult who received the AZD1222 COVID-19 vaccine.

The V and J genes are TRBV4-1 and TRBJ2-3, with 7 nucleotides matching TRBD2. CDR3 length equals 18 residues. Germline-derived CDR1 and CDR2 are MGHRA and YSYEKL. The V segment lost 4 bases and the J segment 2 bases; nucleotides outside the gene matches: 15. CDR3 loop: CASSLTRTAGLFTDTQYF. The DNA of the CDR3 is TGCGCCAGCAGCCTAACAAGAACAGCGGGACTCTTCACAGATACGCAGTATTTT.

This chain links TRBV7-3 with TRBJ2-2; 10 bases are shared with TRBD1. This CDR3 has 17 amino acids. CDR1 is SGHTA and CDR2 is FQGTGA in the germline V gene. V trimming: 1 base; J trimming: 6 bases; junction bases outside the gene matches: 8. CDR3 DNA sequence: TGTGCCAGCAGCTTAAGGGGACAGGGGAGAGGTTCCGGGGAGCTGTTTTTT. Protein: CASSLRGQGRGSGELFF.

V is TRBV6-5 and J is TRBJ1-6, with D perhaps TRBD1 (6 bases). The CDR3 sequence is 16 residues long. Germline V gene lookup returns CDR1 MNHEY and CDR2 SVGAGI. Trimming cost V 0 bases and J 6 bases, with 12 bases left between them. CDR3 in DNA: TGTGCCAGCAGTTACTCGTTTGGCAGGGGTAATTCACCCCTCCACTTT. Its protein is CASSYSFGRGNSPLHF.

The CDR3 loop reads CASTPLSGANVLTF. The DNA for the CDR3 is TGTGCCAGTACCCCGCTATCTGGGGCCAACGTCCTGACTTTC. The chain has TRBV19 and TRBJ2-6; no firm D call. V lost 7 bases and J lost 1, with 8 bases in between. The CDR3 contains 14 residues. Germline values: CDR1 LNHDA, CDR2 SQIVND (reference sequence).

The gene calls are TRBV19 and TRBJ1-1, with no clear D. Germline values: CDR1 LNHDA, CDR2 SQIVND (reference sequence). This CDR3 contains 13 residues. Trimming pared 7 bases from V and 1 base from J, leaving 10 bases between. As DNA, the CDR3 is TGTGCCAGTAATGACATAGAGAACACTGAAGCTTTCTTT. As protein: CASNDIENTEAFF.

This sequence joins TRBV19 and TRBJ2-1, with 8 positions matching TRBD1. Looked up from germline, CDR1 is LNHDA and CDR2 is SQIVND (reference sequence). The CDR3 is made up of 16 amino acids. V trimming: 2 bases; J trimming: 2 bases; junction bases outside the gene matches: 5. The CDR3 loop is CASSILAGGPYNEQFF. DNA for the CDR3: TGTGCCAGTAGTATATTGGCAGGGGGCCCCTACAATGAGCAGTTCTTC.

The chain carries TRBV7-9 and TRBJ2-7, with D possibly TRBD1 on 6 matching bases. Germline values: CDR1 SEHNR, CDR2 FQNEAQ (reference sequence). V shed 5 bases and J shed 4 bases, with 9 bases lying between them. CDR3 length: 12 amino acids. CDR3 sequence: CASSGTGYEQYF. The CDR3, as DNA: TGTGCCAGCAGCGGAACAGGGTACGAGCAGTACTTC.

The chain is built from TRBV19 and TRBJ1-2; tentative D call: TRBD1 (6 bases). Germline V CDR1 and CDR2: LNHDA, SQIVND (reference sequence). This CDR3 region has 13 residues. V gave up 5 bases and J gave up 6 bases, with 13 bases separating them. For the CDR3, the DNA is TGTGCCAGTAGTTGGACAGCCCTAGATGGCTACACCTTC. Protein sequence: CASSWTALDGYTF. The complete variable domain, with remaining parts taken from reference TRBV19 and TRBJ1-2, reads DGGITQSPKYLFRKEGQNVTLSCEQNLNHDAMYWYRQDPGQGLRLIYYSQIVNDFQKGDIAEGYSVSREKKESFPLTVTSAQKNPTAFYLCASSWTALDGYTFGSGTRLTVV.

This clone was recorded once. J is TRBJ1-2 and V is TRBV2, with D unclear. Germline V CDR1 and CDR2: SNHLY, FYNNEI. Between the trimmed V and J ends, which lost 7 bases and 2 bases, there was a span of 14 bases. The CDR3 length is 14 residues. The CDR3: CASIGERRNYGYTF. The DNA of the CDR3 is TGTGCCAGCATAGGCGAAAGGCGAAACTATGGCTACACCTTC.

V gene TRBV18 combines with J gene TRBJ1-6, with D perhaps TRBD1 (6 bases). The CDR3 consists of 14 residues. Germline CDR1 reads KGHSH; CDR2 reads LQKENI. The germline V and J ends were trimmed by 3 bases and 9 bases, with 12 bases remaining between them. The CDR3 nucleotides read TGTGCCAGCTCACCGACAGGAGGAGTTTCACCCCTCCACTTT. It yields the protein CASSPTGGVSPLHF.

The chain combines TRBV6-5 with TRBJ1-1, with D possibly matching TRBD1 (6 bases). Germline CDR1 reads MNHEY; CDR2 reads SVGAGI. This CDR3 contains 11 residues. V lost 6 bases and J 11 bases, leaving 13 bases between the germline ends. The DNA of the CDR3 is TGTGCCAGCAGGGACTACAGGGCCGCTTTCTTT. Protein product: CASRDYRAAFF.

The rearrangement uses TRBV28 and TRBJ2-3; no clear D gene. Trimming left V 6 bases short and J 1 base short, with 20 bases between. The length of the CDR3 is 17 residues. Germline assignment: CDR1 MDHEN and CDR2 SYDVKM. The CDR3: CASRSPGPTQRTDTQYF. CDR3 nucleotide sequence: TGTGCCAGCAGATCCCCAGGCCCTACCCAGCGCACAGATACGCAGTATTTT. Together with reference TRBV28 and TRBJ2-3, the CDR3 gives the full variable domain: DVKVTQSSRYLVKRTGEKVFLECVQDMDHENMFWYRQDPGLGLRLIYFSYDVKMKEKGDIPEGYSVSREKKERFSLILESASTNQTSMYLCASRSPGPTQRTDTQYFGPGTRLTVL.

This clone was counted between two and nine times. The chain joins TRBV7-3 to TRBJ2-7, with a possible D match to TRBD2 (7 bases). Germline CDR1 and CDR2: SGHTA and FQGTGA. The V end lost 5 bases, the J end lost 2 bases, and 22 bases lay between the germline ends. The CDR3 is made up of 17 amino acids. This CDR3 is CASSLGGRWTVPYEQYF. As DNA, the CDR3 is TGTGCCAGCAGCCTCGGGGGGCGGTGGACCGTACCCTACGAGCAGTACTTC.

The rearrangement uses TRBV9 and TRBJ1-1; D possibly corresponds to TRBD1 (5 bases). The CDR3 is 14 amino acids. V was trimmed by 2 bases and J by 3 bases, leaving 11 bases between them. Per the germline V gene, CDR1 is SGDLS and CDR2 is YYNGEE. The chain's CDR3 is CASSVGTGDTEAFF. CDR3 bases: TGTGCCAGCAGCGTTGGGACGGGGGACACTGAAGCTTTCTTT.

This clone turned up a few times. This chain uses TRBV5-4 with TRBJ1-2; D is undetermined. This CDR3 is built from 11 residues. Germline values: CDR1 SGHNT, CDR2 YYREEE (reference sequence). Between the trimmed V and J ends, which lost 3 bases and 8 bases, there was a span of 8 bases. The CDR3 reads CASSSTRGYTF. CDR3 sequence (DNA): TGTGCCAGCAGCTCGACAAGGGGCTACACCTTC.

The chain employs TRBV28 and TRBJ1-1; the D is unclear. The germline V gene has CDR1 MDHEN and CDR2 SYDVKM. V lost 9 bases and J lost 5, with 16 bases in between. The CDR3 contains 13 residues. The CDR3 reads CASLENLGTEAFF. The DNA for the CDR3 is TGTGCCAGTCTCGAGAACCTGGGAACTGAAGCTTTCTTT.

The chain is built from TRBV6-1 and TRBJ1-5; TRBD1 agrees at 8 bases. V shed 0 bases, J shed 7 bases, and the junction held 11 bases outside the gene matches. The CDR3 extends over 17 amino acids. Looked up from germline, CDR1 is MNHNS and CDR2 is SASEGT. CDR3 sequence reads: CASSEAPSARGLQPQHF. CDR3 sequence (DNA): TGTGCCAGCAGTGAAGCTCCCTCTGCCAGGGGGCTGCAGCCCCAGCATTTT.

This chain connects TRBV15 to TRBJ2-5; D not certain. The CDR3 consists of 15 residues. V was cut by 0 bases and J by 2 bases, with 10 bases left in between. Germline assignment: CDR1 LNHNV and CDR2 YYDKDF (reference sequence). The CDR3 bases are TGTGCCACCAGCAGAGATCAAGGGCCTCAAGAGACCCAGTACTTC. Its protein product is CATSRDQGPQETQYF.

The J gene is TRBJ1-6, the V gene TRBV19; D uncertain. Germline V lookup: CDR1 LNHDA, CDR2 SQIVND (reference sequence). CDR3 size: 15 residues. V lost 7 bases to trimming and J lost 0 bases, with 10 bases between them. CDR3 loop: CASTADISYNSPLHF. Here the CDR3 DNA reads TGTGCCAGTACCGCCGACATCTCCTATAATTCACCCCTCCACTTT.

The chain is built from TRBV7-2 and TRBJ2-5; D is ambiguous. This CDR3 has 15 amino acids. CDR1 and CDR2 (germline): SGHTA, FQGNSA. Between the trimmed V and J ends, which lost 2 bases and 3 bases, there was a span of 13 bases. CDR3 region: CASSLPGTMKETQYF. The CDR3 DNA follows: TGTGCCAGCAGCTTACCGGGCACGATGAAAGAGACCCAGTACTTC.

This chain joins TRBV6-1 and TRBJ2-1; D is possibly TRBD2 (5 bases). Deletions cut 0 bases from V and 8 bases from J, with 11 bases between. Germline-derived CDR1 and CDR2 are MNHNS and SASEGT. The CDR3 loop spans 14 amino acids. The CDR3 DNA is TGTGCCAGCAGTGAAGCGACGGCGGGCGATGAGCAGTTCTTC. Protein: CASSEATAGDEQFF.

This chain uses TRBV30 with TRBJ2-7; TRBD1 matches 7 bases. In germline, CDR1 is GTSNPN, CDR2 SVGIG (reference sequence). V was pared by 4 bases and J by 3 bases, with 6 bases of the junction left unmatched. The CDR3 covers 13 residues. For the CDR3, the DNA is TGTGCCTGGACGGGACAGACTCACTACGAGCAGTACTTC. It specifies CAWTGQTHYEQYF.

The CDR3 sequence: CATSVALAESSRTYNEQFF. As DNA, the CDR3 is TGTGCCACCAGTGTAGCACTAGCGGAATCCTCCAGGACCTACAATGAGCAGTTCTTC. This chain connects TRBV24-1 to TRBJ2-1; 8 nucleotides align to TRBD2. The CDR3 runs 19 residues. From germline, CDR1 is KGHDR and CDR2 SFDVKD. V shed 5 bases, J shed 2 bases, and the junction held 16 bases outside the gene matches.

The rearrangement joins TRBV3-1 (or the pseudogene TRBV3-2) to TRBJ1-3, with a weak D call TRBD1 (5 bases). The germline gives CDR1 LGHDT, CDR2 YNNKEL (reference sequence). Deletions cut 2 bases from V and 3 bases from J, with 11 bases between. CDR3 size: 15 residues. The CDR3 protein is CASSQTPGVGNTIYF. The CDR3 DNA follows: TGTGCCAGCAGCCAAACTCCGGGGGTTGGAAACACCATATATTTT.

This chain connects TRBV5-1 to TRBJ1-1; 8 positions agree with TRBD1. CDR3 length equals 15 residues. Per the germline V gene, CDR1 is SGHRS and CDR2 is YFSETQ. After removal of 0 bases from V and 5 bases from J, the junction contained 6 bases not matched to a gene. CDR3 DNA: TGCGCCAGCAGCTTGGGTAGGACAGGGACTACTGAAGCTTTCTTT. Translating gives CASSLGRTGTTEAFF.

The rearrangement links TRBV19 to TRBJ2-2; TRBD1 aligns across 9 bases. The CDR3 extends over 17 amino acids. V lost 9 bases to trimming and J lost 1 base; unmatched junction nucleotides: 12. Looked up from germline, CDR1 is LNHDA and CDR2 is SQIVND (reference sequence). The CDR3: CASHSGTGSQNTGELFF. The CDR3 DNA sequence: TGTGCCAGCCACTCCGGGACAGGGAGTCAGAACACCGGGGAGCTGTTTTTT.

This clone was seen more than once but under ten times. V usage is TRBV9 and J usage is TRBJ1-2, with 8 bases matching TRBD1. This CDR3 comprises 18 residues. Germline lookup yields CDR1 SGDLS and CDR2 YYNGEE. The trim removed 4 bases at V and 4 bases at J, leaving 18 bases unmatched. Written as DNA, the CDR3 is TGTGCCAGCAGCCCTGCTCCGGGACAGGTTTCCCGTGTCTATGGCTACACCTTC. As protein: CASSPAPGQVSRVYGYTF.

The chain uses TRBV5-8 and TRBJ1-5; D not resolved. The length of the CDR3 is 15 residues. Germline V lookup: CDR1 SGHTS, CDR2 YDEGEE. Trimming cost V 5 bases and J 4 bases, with 16 bases left between them. DNA for the CDR3: TGTGCCAGCAGTCGTACGGACTTCTCGAATCAGCCCCAGCATTTT. Translation: CASSRTDFSNQPQHF. The full variable domain, its missing parts supplied by reference TRBV5-8 and TRBJ1-5, is EAGVTQSPTHLIKTRGQQATLRCSPISGHTSVYWYQQALGLGLQFLLWYDEGEERNRGNFPPRFSGRQFPNYSSELNVNALELEDSALYLCASSRTDFSNQPQHFGDGTRLSIL.

CDR3 bases: TGTGCCAGCAGCCATACGGGGGGGTCCACAGATACGCAGTATTTT. Its protein product is CASSHTGGSTDTQYF. The chain carries TRBV3-1 (or the pseudogene TRBV3-2) and TRBJ2-3; TRBD2 matches at 8 bases. The V gene's germline CDR1 is LGHDT and CDR2 YNNKEL (reference sequence). After removal of 3 bases from V and 2 bases from J, the junction contained 4 bases not matched to a gene. This CDR3 region has 15 residues.